These 30 T cell receptor beta chains came from one sample sequenced in a study of breast tumors, draining lymph nodes, adjacent tissues. One entry per CDR3 protein results from TCRdb running MiXCR on the multiplex PCR reads. The data contain tens of thousands of distinct CDR3 sequences, approximately 28% of them seen just once; the ten biggest clones take up 8% to 9%. Breast cancer patients provided tissue from their axillary draining lymph nodes. The sequenced sample consisted of axillary lymph node tissue. The receptors were gathered from a female donor with breast cancer. Some clones in this sample may be carry-over from other donors' samples.

There are a few counts of this clonotype. A much larger clone differs from this one at a single base, so this may be a read error. Since no conserved phenylalanine or tryptophan closes the CDR3, a read error is the likely cause. This rearrangement joins TRBV6-6 to TRBJ1-2; no firm D call. The CDR3 loop spans 15 amino acids. Germline lookup yields CDR1 MNHNY and CDR2 SVGAGI (reference sequence). Deletions cut 0 bases from V and 3 bases from J, with 11 bases between. CDR3 coding DNA: TGTGCCAGCAGTTACTCGAATCGGGTGGACTATGGCTACACCCTC. This gives the protein CASSYSNRVDYGYTL.

This clonotype was counted many times. This chain uses TRBV18 with TRBJ2-7; TRBD1 matches 10 bases. The CDR3 runs to 15 residues. With V trimmed by 6 bases and J by 0 bases, 5 bases remained unmatched. Per the germline V gene, CDR1 is KGHSH and CDR2 is LQKENI. For the CDR3, the DNA is TGTGCCAGCTCGTCCGGGACAGGGGCCTCCTACGAGCAGTACTTC. Its translation: CASSSGTGASYEQYF.

Ten or more counts support this clonotype. This rearrangement joins TRBV5-1 to TRBJ2-7, with 7 bases lining up with TRBD2. Germline lookup yields CDR1 SGHRS and CDR2 YFSETQ. V lost 4 bases to trimming and J lost 6 bases; unmatched junction nucleotides: 4. This CDR3 has 12 amino acids. CDR3: CASSLSGGEQYF. CDR3 DNA: TGCGCCAGCAGCCTTTCGGGGGGCGAGCAGTACTTC.

This clonotype showed up many times. The rearrangement uses TRBV3-1 and TRBJ2-1, with a possible D match to TRBD2 (7 bases). CDR3 size: 15 residues. Germline V gives CDR1 LGHDT, CDR2 YNNKEL (reference sequence). V gave up 4 bases and J gave up 9 bases, with 19 bases separating them. CDR3 sequence (DNA): TGTGCCAGCAGCCGCGGGACTACCCTACAGGGTGAGCAGTTCTTC. This gives the protein CASSRGTTLQGEQFF.

This clonotype was detected ten times or more. The chain has TRBV20-1 and TRBJ2-3; 10 positions match TRBD2. The CDR3 covers 15 residues. Germline loops: CDR1 DFQATT, CDR2 SNEGSKA (reference sequence). J lost 4 bases, V lost 6 bases, and 10 bases had no gene match. CDR3 nucleotide sequence: TGCAGTGCAGGCTGGGCTAGCGGGAGTGCAGATACGCAGTATTTT. This translates into CSAGWASGSADTQYF.

Comment on this clonotype: An end of the junction does not agree with germline; a read error may underlie this. The CDR3 DNA sequence: TGCGCCAGCAGTTCGACAGGGGGCGCTGGCACCGGGGGGCTGTTTTTT. It specifies CASSSTGGAGTGGLFF. The rearrangement links TRBV5-1 to TRBJ2-2, with 10 bases fitting TRBD1. The germline V gene encodes CDR1 SGHRS and CDR2 YFSETQ. CDR3 size: 16 residues.

At least ten counts were recorded for this clonotype. The gene calls are TRBV29-1 and TRBJ2-3; 7 nucleotides agree with TRBD2. Germline V lookup: CDR1 SQVTM, CDR2 ANQGSEA. J lost 2 bases, V lost 5 bases, and 7 bases had no gene match. There are 14 residues in the CDR3. In nucleotides, the CDR3 is TGCAGCGTTAAAATAAGCGGGACCACAGATACGCAGTATTTT. This translates into CSVKISGTTDTQYF.

This clonotype has ten or more counts. This chain links TRBV20-1 with TRBJ1-5, with D perhaps TRBD1 (6 bases). CDR3 length: 13 amino acids. Trimming removed 6 bases at V and 4 bases at J, with 13 bases between. Germline V gene sequence: CDR1 DFQATT, CDR2 SNEGSKA (reference sequence). CDR3 in amino acids: CSASGGSNQPQHF. The CDR3 region has the DNA TGCAGTGCCAGCGGGGGCTCTAATCAGCCCCAGCATTTT.

Many counts were recorded for this clonotype. The chain has TRBV5-8 and TRBJ2-3; a possible D gene is TRBD2 (6 bases). Germline V gives CDR1 SGHTS, CDR2 YDEGEE. Trimming removed 4 bases at V and 6 bases at J, with 18 bases between. The CDR3 is made up of 15 amino acids. CDR3 sequence (DNA): TGTGCCAGCAGCCCCGTAGGAGGGCGCGAGGATACGCAGTATTTT. Its protein product is CASSPVGGREDTQYF.

Points on this clonotype: The junction and the germline gene differ at one end; a read error may be behind it. The gene calls are TRBV9 and TRBJ2-7, with D possibly called TRBD1 or TRBD2 (5 bases each). CDR1 is SGDLS and CDR2 is YYNGEE in the germline V gene. CDR3 length: 12 residues. CDR3 region: CASSEGAGELYF. For the CDR3, the DNA is TGTGCCAGCAGCGAAGGGGCCGGGGAGCTGTACTTC.

This clonotype has ten or more counts. The rearrangement uses TRBV19 and TRBJ1-4, with a weak D call TRBD1 (5 bases). Germline CDR1 is LNHDA and CDR2 is SQIVND (reference sequence). Between the trimmed V and J ends, which lost 6 bases and 8 bases, there was a span of 19 bases. This CDR3 region has 15 residues. CDR3 DNA: TGTGCCAGTAGACCAAGACAGCGCTGGTCGGAAAAACTGTTTTTT. This translates into CASRPRQRWSEKLFF. Full variable domain (outside the CDR3, taken from reference TRBV19 and TRBJ1-4): DGGITQSPKYLFRKEGQNVTLSCEQNLNHDAMYWYRQDPGQGLRLIYYSQIVNDFQKGDIAEGYSVSREKKESFPLTVTSAQKNPTAFYLCASRPRQRWSEKLFFGSGTQLSVL.

This clonotype was counted at least ten times. CDR3 nucleotides: TGTGCCAGTAGTCTCGGACTCAGGGATACGCAGTATTTT. Encoded protein: CASSLGLRDTQYF. The chain combines TRBV19 with TRBJ2-3; tentative D call: TRBD2 (5 bases). The CDR3 has 13 residues. In germline, CDR1 is LNHDA, CDR2 SQIVND (reference sequence). V gave up 5 bases and J gave up 6 bases, with 12 bases separating them. The whole variable domain, remainder taken from reference TRBV19 and TRBJ2-3, is DGGITQSPKYLFRKEGQNVTLSCEQNLNHDAMYWYRQDPGQGLRLIYYSQIVNDFQKGDIAEGYSVSREKKESFPLTVTSAQKNPTAFYLCASSLGLRDTQYFGPGTRLTVL.

This clonotype was recorded many times. V usage is TRBV5-6 and J usage is TRBJ2-7; 8 bases are shared with TRBD1. Germline V lookup: CDR1 SGHDT, CDR2 YYEEEE. The junction had 7 bases not matched to a gene; V was cut back by 5 bases and J by 0 bases. The CDR3 contains 15 residues. CDR3 nucleotides: TGTGCCAGCAGTGACGGGACAGGACTCTCCTACGAGCAGTACTTC. This sequence encodes CASSDGTGLSYEQYF.

This clonotype was observed at least ten times. This may be a read error: a much more frequent sequence differs by one nucleotide. This sequence joins TRBV14 and TRBJ1-2; a possible D gene is TRBD1 (5 bases). Germline V gene data show CDR1 as SGHDN and CDR2 as FVKESK. V lost 4 bases to trimming and J lost 2 bases, with 8 bases between them. The CDR3 runs to 13 residues. CDR3: CASSLDRNYGYTF. The CDR3 DNA follows: TGTGCCAGCAGCCTTGACAGAAACTATGGCTACACCTTC.

This clonotype was found many times. This chain uses TRBV2 with TRBJ2-2, with D unresolved. Germline V lookup: CDR1 SNHLY, CDR2 FYNNEI. CDR3 length: 16 residues. The V end lost 6 bases, the J end lost 4 bases, and 18 bases lay between the germline ends. The CDR3 spells CASSSRVGSSTGELFF. In nucleotides, the CDR3 is TGTGCCAGCAGCAGTAGGGTAGGCAGCAGCACCGGGGAGCTGTTTTTT.

This clonotype was observed at least ten times. The rearrangement uses TRBV19 and TRBJ2-3; D gene unclear. The CDR3 extends over 17 amino acids. Germline V CDR1 and CDR2: LNHDA, SQIVND (reference sequence). Trimming took off 1 base at V and 0 bases at J, with 14 bases between the two ends. This CDR3 is CASSIAWSVSSTDTQYF. CDR3 DNA: TGTGCCAGTAGTATAGCTTGGAGTGTGTCCAGCACAGATACGCAGTATTTT.

On this clonotype: One end of the junction is discordant with germline, which a read error may explain. This rearrangement joins TRBV30 to TRBJ2-1; no clear D gene. This CDR3 comprises 12 residues. Germline lookup yields CDR1 GTSNPN and CDR2 SVGIG (reference sequence). CDR3 loop: CASSNSDNERFF. The CDR3 DNA reads as TGTGCCAGTAGTAACAGTGACAATGAGCGGTTCTTC.

Note on this clonotype: Germline is not matched at one junction end, which may reflect a read error. V and J are TRBV19 and TRBJ1-4; 7 bases agree with TRBD1. The CDR3 loop spans 13 amino acids. Germline V gives CDR1 LNHDA, CDR2 SQIVND (reference sequence). Written as DNA, the CDR3 is TGCGCCAGTAGGGGGCCGGGTCATGGAAAACTGTTTTTT. It specifies CASRGPGHGKLFF.

This clonotype appeared a single time. V usage is TRBV18 and J usage is TRBJ1-1; 10 bases fit TRBD1. Losses at the gene ends were 5 bases for V and 7 bases for J; bases not matched to a gene: 7. CDR3 length equals 14 residues. CDR1 and CDR2 (germline): KGHSH, LQKENI. The CDR3 loop reads CASSTGTGAGEAFF. In DNA, the CDR3 is TGTGCCAGCTCAACCGGGACAGGGGCCGGTGAAGCTTTCTTT. Full variable domain (rest looked up from reference TRBV18 and TRBJ1-1): NAGVMQNPRHLVRRRGQEARLRCSPMKGHSHVYWYRQLPEEGLKFMVYLQKENIIDESGMPKERFSAEFPKEGPSILRIQQVVRGDSAAYFCASSTGTGAGEAFFGQGTRLTVV.

This clonotype was recorded at least ten times. The CDR3 DNA reads TGTGCCAGCAGCTTGTCCGGGGCTACTGAGCAGTTCTTC. As protein: CASSLSGATEQFF. J is TRBJ2-1 and V is TRBV5-8; tentatively, D is TRBD1 or TRBD2 (5 bases each). The V end was cut by 1 base, the J end by 9 bases, with 11 bases between. Germline CDR1 reads SGHTS; CDR2 reads YDEGEE. The CDR3 runs 13 residues. Looking up the rest from reference TRBV5-8 and TRBJ2-1 gives the full variable domain: EAGVTQSPTHLIKTRGQQATLRCSPISGHTSVYWYQQALGLGLQFLLWYDEGEERNRGNFPPRFSGRQFPNYSSELNVNALELEDSALYLCASSLSGATEQFFGPGTRLTVL.

This clonotype was seen ten or more times. The V call is TRBV12-3 or TRBV12-4, the J call TRBJ1-2; tentative D call: TRBD1 (5 bases). The V end lost 8 bases, the J end lost 6 bases, and 19 bases lay between the germline ends. This CDR3 contains 14 residues. The CDR3 DNA is TGTGCCAGCCCTCTAATCCGGGGGGGAGATGGCTACACCTTC. Translated: CASPLIRGGDGYTF.

This clonotype was observed many times. The CDR3 coding sequence is TGTGCCAGCAGCTTATTAGTTTCTTCGGTGAATGAGCAGTTCTTC. Its translation is CASSLLVSSVNEQFF. The chain carries TRBV7-8 and TRBJ2-1; D unclear. Deletions cut 2 bases from V and 7 bases from J, with 15 bases between. Per the germline V gene, CDR1 is SGHVS and CDR2 is FQNEAQ. The CDR3 covers 15 residues.

J is TRBJ2-1 and V is TRBV5-6; D is ambiguous. CDR3 length: 11 amino acids. Germline CDR1 SGHDT, CDR2 YYEEEE. Trimming pared 7 bases from V and 8 bases from J, leaving 10 bases between. The CDR3 DNA reads as TGTGCCAGCCGTTCGTCGCATGAGCAGTTCTTC. It is translated as CASRSSHEQFF.

This clonotype was seen at least ten times. This rearrangement joins TRBV28 to TRBJ2-7, with 7 bases fitting TRBD1. The CDR3 spans 15 residues. Looked up from germline, CDR1 is MDHEN and CDR2 is SYDVKM. Trimming cost V 6 bases and J 2 bases; bases outside gene matches: 10. The CDR3 loop is CASSDLGQPAYEQYF. In DNA, the CDR3 is TGTGCCAGCAGCGACCTGGGACAGCCGGCCTACGAGCAGTACTTC.

This clonotype appeared many times. V usage is TRBV4-3 and J usage is TRBJ2-3; 11 nucleotides line up with TRBD2. The germline gives CDR1 LGHNA, CDR2 YSLEER. V lost 2 bases to trimming and J lost 0 bases; unmatched junction nucleotides: 1. This CDR3 has 16 amino acids. CDR3 sequence reads: CASSQRTSGSTDTQYF. The CDR3, as DNA: TGCGCCAGCAGCCAACGGACTAGCGGGAGCACAGATACGCAGTATTTT.

Ten or more counts support this clonotype. V is TRBV6-2 or TRBV6-3 and J is TRBJ1-4, with 11 bases aligning to TRBD1. V was pared by 7 bases and J by 5 bases, with 3 bases of the junction left unmatched. Looked up from germline, CDR1 is MNHEY and CDR2 is SVGEGT. The CDR3 covers 14 residues. DNA for the CDR3: TGTGCCAGCAACAGGGACAGGGGGAATGAAAAACTGTTTTTT. Translating it yields CASNRDRGNEKLFF.

This clonotype was seen repeatedly, ten times or more. The rearrangement links TRBV5-1 to TRBJ2-5; no reliable D call. The V end lost 1 base, the J end lost 4 bases, and 2 bases lay between the germline ends. The CDR3 consists of 11 residues. Per the germline V gene, CDR1 is SGHRS and CDR2 is YFSETQ. The CDR3 DNA reads TGCGCCAGCAGCTTGTCAGAGACCCAGTACTTC. Its translation: CASSLSETQYF.

This rearrangement joins TRBV12-3 or TRBV12-4 to TRBJ1-1; D is unresolved. The CDR3 contains 13 residues. Trimming stripped 0 bases from V and 11 bases from J, with 13 bases between. The CDR3, as DNA: TGTGCCAGCAGTTTAGCGCTAGAGGTGGGGGCTTTCTTT. Its translation: CASSLALEVGAFF.

In this sample, this clonotype turned up many times. This chain connects TRBV7-2 to TRBJ2-3; D is ambiguous. This CDR3 spans 13 amino acids. Per germline, CDR1 SGHTA and CDR2 FQGNSA. V lost 4 bases to trimming and J lost 6 bases, with 11 bases between them. CDR3 DNA sequence: TGTGCCAGCAGCTACCCGAAGGTCGATACGCAGTATTTT. It encodes CASSYPKVDTQYF.

This clonotype was picked up many times. This rearrangement joins TRBV15 to TRBJ2-2; TRBD2 matches 8 bases. The CDR3 is 17 residues long. The V gene's germline CDR1 is LNHNV and CDR2 YYDKDF (reference sequence). V shed 0 bases, J shed 7 bases, and the junction held 10 bases outside the gene matches. CDR3 loop: CATSRDGGRRGDGELFF. Here the CDR3 DNA reads TGTGCCACCAGCAGAGACGGCGGGAGGCGAGGGGACGGGGAGCTGTTTTTT.